The clone carrying this TCR beta chain has ten or more counts. The data originate from a study of T cells in Graves' hyperthyroidism and ophthalmopathy. Between the trimmed V and J ends, which lost 0 bases and 1 base, there was a span of 9 bases. Germline assignment: CDR1 DFQATT and CDR2 SNEGSKA (reference sequence). The CDR3 loop spans 14 amino acids. Amplified TCR beta CDR3 regions came from RNA transcripts. HTBI primers were employed in a first-round RT-PCR of the TCR CDR3. TCRdb processed the multiplex PCR reads anew with MiXCR; each CDR3 protein has one entry. The sample shows roughly 550,000 distinct CDR3 sequences, roughly a sixth of them seen only once. Diagnostic assessment was based on clinical symptoms, serum thyroxine and TRAb, thyroid ultrasound and orbital computed tomography.

The source is a woman younger than 45 with Graves' ophthalmopathy. Sequencing input: blood. The J gene is TRBJ2-5, the V gene TRBV20-1, with a weak D call TRBD2 (5 bases). This chain's CDR3 is CSARDPSGQETQYF. CDR3 bases: TGCAGTGCTAGAGATCCCAGCGGCCAAGAGACCCAGTACTTC.